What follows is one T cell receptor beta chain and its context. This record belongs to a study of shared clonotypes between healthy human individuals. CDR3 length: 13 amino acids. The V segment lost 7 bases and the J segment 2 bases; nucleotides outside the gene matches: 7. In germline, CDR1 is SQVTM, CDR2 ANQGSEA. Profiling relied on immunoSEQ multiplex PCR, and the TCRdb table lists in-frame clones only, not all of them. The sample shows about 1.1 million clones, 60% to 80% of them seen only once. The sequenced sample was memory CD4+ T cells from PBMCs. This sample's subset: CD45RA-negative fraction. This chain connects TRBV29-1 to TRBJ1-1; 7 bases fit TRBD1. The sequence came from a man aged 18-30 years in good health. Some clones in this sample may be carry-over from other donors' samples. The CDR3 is CSAAGQSNTEAFF. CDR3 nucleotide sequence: TGCAGCGCTGCGGGACAGAGCAACACTGAAGCTTTCTTT.